This is a list of T cell receptor beta chains from one sample in a study of tumor-infiltrating lymphocytes in primary liver carcinoma. A single record per CDR3 protein comes from TCRdb applying MiXCR to the multiplex PCR reads. The data show about 99,000 distinct CDR3 sequences, 55% to 75% seen once. Specimen: liver tumor tissue from sampling region 5. These receptors were taken from an older woman with primary liver carcinoma and hepatitis B virus infection. Each CDR3 is given with its conserved first and last residue. Each record gives: CDR3 length, V gene, J gene, clone size, D gene, CDR3 protein, CDR3 DNA. A D gene is named only where the DNA matches it firmly. A row's size may be missing; if present it is once, few, many or a size class.

cdr3_length: 13
v_call: TRBV28
j_call: TRBJ2-5
clone_size: NA
d_call: TRBD1
cdr3_aa: CASSWDRAQTQYF
cdr3_nt: TGTGCCAGCAGTTGGGACAGGGCACAGACCCAGTACTTC

cdr3_length: 14
v_call: TRBV6-1
j_call: TRBJ2-3
clone_size: once
d_call: TRBD1
cdr3_aa: CASSLRQGLDTQYF
cdr3_nt: TGTGCCAGCAGTCTCAGACAGGGGTTGGATACGCAGTATTTT

cdr3_length: 16
v_call: TRBV5-4
j_call: TRBJ2-3
clone_size: NA
d_call: TRBD2
cdr3_aa: CASSLRTSGNYETLYF
cdr3_nt: TGTGCCAGCAGCCTCAGGACTAGCGGGAATTATGAGACCCTGTACTTT

cdr3_length: 16
v_call: TRBV12-3/TRBV12-4
j_call: TRBJ2-3
clone_size: large
d_call: TRBD2
cdr3_aa: CASSDVGPGRAYTQYF
cdr3_nt: TGTGCCAGCAGTGACGTAGGGCCAGGGAGGGCCTATACGCAGTATTTT

cdr3_length: 12
v_call: TRBV28
j_call: TRBJ2-2
clone_size: many
d_call: NA
cdr3_aa: CASSPHTGELFF
cdr3_nt: TGTGCCAGCAGTCCCCACACCGGGGAGCTGTTTTTT

cdr3_length: 14
v_call: TRBV5-1
j_call: TRBJ2-5
clone_size: many
d_call: NA
cdr3_aa: CATNTGTLGETQYF
cdr3_nt: TGCGCCACGAACACCGGGACACTTGGAGAGACCCAGTACTTC

cdr3_length: 14
v_call: TRBV5-1
j_call: TRBJ2-4
clone_size: NA
d_call: NA
cdr3_aa: CTSSLEEGKNIQYF
cdr3_nt: TGCACCAGCAGCTTGGAGGAGGGTAAAAACATTCAGTACTTC

cdr3_length: 11
v_call: TRBV10-1
j_call: TRBJ2-5
clone_size: many
d_call: NA
cdr3_aa: CASSNGETQYF
cdr3_nt: TGCGCCAGCTCTAACGGGGAGACCCAGTACTTC

cdr3_length: 14
v_call: TRBV5-1
j_call: TRBJ2-5
clone_size: few
d_call: NA
cdr3_aa: CASSLGPTQEIQYF
cdr3_nt: TGCGCCAGCAGCTTAGGACCGACCCAAGAGATCCAGTACTTC

cdr3_length: 14
v_call: TRBV28
j_call: TRBJ2-1
clone_size: NA
d_call: NA
cdr3_aa: CASTQQDYADEQFF
cdr3_nt: TGTGCCAGCACCCAACAGGACTATGCTGATGAGCAGTTCTTC

cdr3_length: 15
v_call: TRBV10-2
j_call: TRBJ1-5
clone_size: NA
d_call: TRBD1
cdr3_aa: CASRAGQGGNQPQHF
cdr3_nt: TGTGCCAGCAGAGCCGGACAGGGTGGCAATCAGCCCCAGCATTTT

cdr3_length: 13
v_call: TRBV5-1
j_call: TRBJ2-5
clone_size: few
d_call: NA
cdr3_aa: CASARLGGETQYF
cdr3_nt: TGCGCCAGCGCAAGATTAGGGGGAGAGACCCAGTACTTC

cdr3_length: 13
v_call: TRBV11-2
j_call: TRBJ2-1
clone_size: NA
d_call: NA
cdr3_aa: CANSLGHYNEQFF
cdr3_nt: TGTGCCAACAGCTTAGGACATTACAATGAGCAGTTCTTC

cdr3_length: 15
v_call: TRBV10-2
j_call: TRBJ2-7
clone_size: many
d_call: NA
cdr3_aa: CASSELGGMVYEQYF
cdr3_nt: TGCGCCAGCAGTGAGCTGGGCGGGATGGTCTACGAGCAGTACTTC

cdr3_length: 16
v_call: TRBV6-5
j_call: TRBJ2-1
clone_size: NA
d_call: TRBD2
cdr3_aa: CTSSPPGLTVHNEQFF
cdr3_nt: TGTACCAGCAGTCCGCCGGGACTAACGGTCCACAATGAGCAGTTCTTC

cdr3_length: 16
v_call: TRBV5-6
j_call: TRBJ2-2
clone_size: once
d_call: TRBD2
cdr3_aa: CDSSLEPSGSTGELFF
cdr3_nt: TGTGACAGCAGCTTGGAACCTAGCGGGAGCACCGGGGAGCTGTTTTTC

cdr3_length: 13
v_call: TRBV10-3
j_call: TRBJ2-2
clone_size: few
d_call: NA
cdr3_aa: CAISGDKTGELFF
cdr3_nt: TGTGCCATCAGTGGGGACAAAACCGGGGAGCTGTTTTTT

cdr3_length: 12
v_call: TRBV10-3
j_call: TRBJ1-2
clone_size: NA
d_call: NA
cdr3_aa: CAISETDYGYTF
cdr3_nt: TGTGCCATCAGTGAGACGGACTATGGCTACACCTTC

cdr3_length: 14
v_call: TRBV11-2
j_call: TRBJ2-1
clone_size: few
d_call: NA
cdr3_aa: CAISLVLNYNEQFF
cdr3_nt: TGTGCCATCAGCTTAGTCCTTAACTACAATGAGCAGTTCTTC

cdr3_length: 17
v_call: TRBV9
j_call: TRBJ2-3
clone_size: NA
d_call: NA
cdr3_aa: CASSARGGQTSTDTQYF
cdr3_nt: TGTGCCAGCAGCGCCCGTGGGGGGCAAACTAGCACAGATACGCAGTATTTT

cdr3_length: 15
v_call: TRBV6-1
j_call: TRBJ2-7
clone_size: NA
d_call: NA
cdr3_aa: CASSELTGAEYEQYF
cdr3_nt: TGTGCCAGCAGTGAGTTAACGGGAGCTGAGTACGAGCAGTACTTC

cdr3_length: 13
v_call: TRBV5-4
j_call: TRBJ2-1
clone_size: NA
d_call: NA
cdr3_aa: CASSVGPQGEQFF
cdr3_nt: TGTGCCAGCAGCGTGGGCCCCCAGGGCGAGCAGTTCTTC

cdr3_length: 13
v_call: TRBV6-5
j_call: TRBJ2-7
clone_size: NA
d_call: NA
cdr3_aa: CASSYQPNYEQYF
cdr3_nt: TGTGCCAGCAGTTACCAACCGAACTACGAGCAGTACTTC

cdr3_length: 12
v_call: TRBV10-3
j_call: TRBJ2-5
clone_size: NA
d_call: NA
cdr3_aa: CAISRGKETQYF
cdr3_nt: TGTGCCATCAGTCGGGGGAAAGAGACCCAGTACTTC

cdr3_length: 18
v_call: TRBV11-2
j_call: TRBJ2-6
clone_size: NA
d_call: NA
cdr3_aa: CASSLPQDSLSGANVLTF
cdr3_nt: TGTGCCAGCAGCTTACCCCAGGATAGTTTGTCCGGGGCTAACGTCCTGACTTTC

cdr3_length: 14
v_call: TRBV29-1
j_call: TRBJ2-3
clone_size: NA
d_call: NA
cdr3_aa: CSQSSWRLQDTQYF
cdr3_nt: TGCAGCCAATCGAGCTGGAGACTCCAAGATACGCAGTATTTT

cdr3_length: 15
v_call: TRBV20-1
j_call: TRBJ1-5
clone_size: once
d_call: NA
cdr3_aa: CSARDPWGSNQPHHF
cdr3_nt: TGCAGTGCTAGGGACCCCTGGGGGAGCAATCAGCCCCATCATTTT

cdr3_length: 14
v_call: TRBV30
j_call: TRBJ1-6
clone_size: NA
d_call: NA
cdr3_aa: CACSVLHQSLALHF
cdr3_nt: TGTGCCTGTAGTGTACTTCATCAGTCCTTAGCCCTCCACTTT

cdr3_length: 15
v_call: TRBV11-1
j_call: TRBJ2-5
clone_size: few
d_call: NA
cdr3_aa: CASSSIGADREIQYF
cdr3_nt: TGTGCCAGCAGCTCCATCGGGGCAGACAGAGAGATCCAGTACTTC

cdr3_length: 17
v_call: TRBV4-2
j_call: TRBJ2-1
clone_size: many
d_call: TRBD2
cdr3_aa: CASSQAVFSGSGDEQFF
cdr3_nt: TGTGCCAGCAGCCAAGCGGTCTTTAGCGGGAGTGGTGATGAGCAGTTCTTC

cdr3_length: 13
v_call: TRBV28
j_call: TRBJ2-7
clone_size: NA
d_call: NA
cdr3_aa: CASSSTLSYKQYF
cdr3_nt: TGTGCTAGCAGCTCTACCCTCTCCTACAAGCAGTACTTC

cdr3_length: 18
v_call: TRBV11-2
j_call: TRBJ2-1
clone_size: NA
d_call: TRBD2
cdr3_aa: CASNLAFGASGVYNEQFF
cdr3_nt: TGTGCCAGCAACTTAGCTTTCGGGGCTAGCGGGGTCTACAATGAGCAGTTCTTC

cdr3_length: 16
v_call: TRBV6-5
j_call: TRBJ1-6
clone_size: NA
d_call: NA
cdr3_aa: CASSYLASPYNPPLHF
cdr3_nt: TGTGCCAGCAGTTACCTGGCGAGCCCCTATAATCCACCCCTCCACTTT

cdr3_length: 16
v_call: TRBV28
j_call: TRBJ2-7
clone_size: NA
d_call: TRBD2
cdr3_aa: CASSSLGGMGLHDQYF
cdr3_nt: TGTGCCAGCAGCTCCCTCGGGGGGATGGGTCTACACGATCAGTACTTC

cdr3_length: 15
v_call: TRBV11-2
j_call: TRBJ2-7
clone_size: NA
d_call: NA
cdr3_aa: CASSLDPAGAYERYF
cdr3_nt: TGTGCCAGCAGCTTAGATCCTGCGGGGGCCTACGAGCGGTACTTC

cdr3_length: 16
v_call: TRBV5-5
j_call: TRBJ2-3
clone_size: NA
d_call: TRBD2
cdr3_aa: CASSLGVAGVTDTQCF
cdr3_nt: TGTGCCAGCAGCTTGGGCGTTGCGGGAGTGACCGATACGCAGTGTTTT